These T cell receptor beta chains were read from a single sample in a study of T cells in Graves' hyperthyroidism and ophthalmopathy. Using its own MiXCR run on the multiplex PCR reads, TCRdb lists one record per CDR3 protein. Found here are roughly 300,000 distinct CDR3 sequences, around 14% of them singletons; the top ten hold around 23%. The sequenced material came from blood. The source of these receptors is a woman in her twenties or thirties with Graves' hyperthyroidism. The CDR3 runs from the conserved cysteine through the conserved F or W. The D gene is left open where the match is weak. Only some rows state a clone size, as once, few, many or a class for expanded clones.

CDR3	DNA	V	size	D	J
CSAWDTTRGGTGELFF	TGCAGTGCTTGGGACACCACTCGCGGGGGGACCGGGGAGCTGTTTTTT	TRBV20-1	many	TRBD2	TRBJ2-2
CASSALPYEQYF	TGTGCCAGCAGTGCTCTGCCCTACGAGCAGTACTTC	TRBV25-1	many	-	TRBJ2-7
CASSVGTFGEQYF	TGTGCCAGCAGCGTCGGGACTTTTGGCGAGCAGTACTTC	TRBV11-2	many	-	TRBJ2-7
CASSEGLSYEQYF	TGTGCCAGTAGTGAGGGACTATCCTACGAGCAGTACTTC	TRBV19	few	TRBD2	TRBJ2-7
CASSQDLGNTGELFF	TGTGCCAGCAGCCAAGATTTGGGTAACACCGGGGAGCTGTTTTTT	TRBV4-2	few	-	TRBJ2-2
CSVEDRFGSGTAYEQYF	TGCAGCGTTGAAGATCGGTTTGGTAGCGGGACGGCCTACGAGCAGTACTTC	TRBV29-1	few	TRBD2	TRBJ2-7
CASSFTGRSTEAFF	TGTGCCAGCAGCTTTACGGGGAGGAGCACTGAAGCTTTCTTT	TRBV5-4	-	-	TRBJ1-1
CASSLVRNKRVGTDTQYF	TGTGCCAGCAGCTTAGTACGGAATAAGCGCGTAGGCACAGATACGCAGTATTTT	TRBV7-6	few	-	TRBJ2-3
CASSTGPNSGNTIYF	TGTGCCAGCAGCACCGGACCGAACTCTGGAAACACCATATATTTT	TRBV28	-	-	TRBJ1-3
CATSRELGLVANEQFF	TGTGCCACCAGCAGAGAACTGGGACTAGTGGCCAATGAGCAGTTCTTC	TRBV15	few	TRBD2	TRBJ2-1
CSAWDRTGTYNSPLRF	TGCAGTGCGTGGGACAGAACGGGCACCTATAATTCACCCCTCCGCTTT	TRBV20-1	-	TRBD1	TRBJ1-6
CASRPGQGRSEQFF	TGTGCCAGCAGGCCGGGACAGGGGAGGAGTGAGCAGTTCTTC	TRBV6-1	many	TRBD1	TRBJ2-1
CASSASLGLAGFQETQYF	TGTGCCAGCAGCGCATCATTGGGACTAGCGGGATTCCAAGAGACCCAGTACTTC	TRBV7-9	many	TRBD2	TRBJ2-5
CASSSGQGVYGYTF	TGTGCCAGCAGTTCGGGACAGGGGGTCTATGGCTACACCTTC	TRBV2	-	TRBD1	TRBJ1-2
CASSRDRSDGYTF	TGTGCCAGCAGTCGGGACAGGTCGGATGGCTACACCTTC	TRBV12-3/TRBV12-4	many	TRBD1	TRBJ1-2
CASRGRDNKNTGELFF	TGTGCCAGCAGAGGCCGGGACAATAAGAACACCGGGGAGCTGTTTTTT	TRBV2	-	-	TRBJ2-2
CASSPGAGEQFF	TGTGCCAGCTCTCCCGGGGCCGGGGAGCAGTTCTTC	TRBV18	-	-	TRBJ2-1
CASSWDHNKETQYF	TGTGCCAGCAGTTGGGACCACAACAAAGAGACCCAGTACTTC	TRBV7-2	-	-	TRBJ2-5
CAIGRAGETQYF	TGTGCCATCGGCCGCGCGGGGGAGACCCAGTACTTC	TRBV10-3	many	-	TRBJ2-5
CASSFRSGQREGPATGTQYF	TGCGCCAGCAGCTTCCGTTCGGGCCAGCGGGAGGGCCCTGCCACAGGTACGCAGTATTTT	TRBV5-1	-	TRBD2	TRBJ2-3
CSARLTDYNEQFF	TGCAGTGCTAGGTTAACAGATTACAATGAGCAGTTCTTC	TRBV20-1	few	-	TRBJ2-1
CGARPSVPDPQYF	TGCGGTGCTAGACCTAGTGTCCCAGATCCGCAGTATTTT	TRBV20-1	-	-	TRBJ2-3